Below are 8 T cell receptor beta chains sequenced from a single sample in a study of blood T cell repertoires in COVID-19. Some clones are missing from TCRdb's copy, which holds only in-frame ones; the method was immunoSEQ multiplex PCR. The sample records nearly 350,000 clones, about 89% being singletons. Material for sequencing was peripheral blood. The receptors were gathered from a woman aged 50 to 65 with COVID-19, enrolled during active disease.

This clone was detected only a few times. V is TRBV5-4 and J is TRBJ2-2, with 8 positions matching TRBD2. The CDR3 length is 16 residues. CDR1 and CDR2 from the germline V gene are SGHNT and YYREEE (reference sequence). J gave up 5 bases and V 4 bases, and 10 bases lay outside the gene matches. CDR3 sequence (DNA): TGTGCCAGCAGCGCGTCGGGGGGGTGCGGGACCGGGGAGCTGTTTTTT. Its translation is CASSASGGCGTGELFF.

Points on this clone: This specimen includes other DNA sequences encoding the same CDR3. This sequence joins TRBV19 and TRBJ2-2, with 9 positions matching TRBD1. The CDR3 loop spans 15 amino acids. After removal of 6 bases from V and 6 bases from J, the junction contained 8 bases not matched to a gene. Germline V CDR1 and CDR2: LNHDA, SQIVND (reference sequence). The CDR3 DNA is TGTGCCAGTAGACCGAGACAGGGGGTGGCCGGGGAGCTGTTTTTT. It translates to CASRPRQGVAGELFF. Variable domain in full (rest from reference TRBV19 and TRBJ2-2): DGGITQSPKYLFRKEGQNVTLSCEQNLNHDAMYWYRQDPGQGLRLIYYSQIVNDFQKGDIAEGYSVSREKKESFPLTVTSAQKNPTAFYLCASRPRQGVAGELFFGEGSRLTVL.

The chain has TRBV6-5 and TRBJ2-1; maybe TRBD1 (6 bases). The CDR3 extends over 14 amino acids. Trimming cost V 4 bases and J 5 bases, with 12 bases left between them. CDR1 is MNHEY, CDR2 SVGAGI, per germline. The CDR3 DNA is TGTGCCAGCAGTTCCGGGACACATAACAATGAGCAGTTCTTC. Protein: CASSSGTHNNEQFF.

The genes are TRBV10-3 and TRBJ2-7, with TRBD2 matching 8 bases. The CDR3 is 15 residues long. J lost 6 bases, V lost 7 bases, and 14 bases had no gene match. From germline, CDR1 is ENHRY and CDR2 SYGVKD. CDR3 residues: CAIKSTSVKGGEQYF. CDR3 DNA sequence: TGTGCCATCAAATCGACTAGCGTTAAAGGGGGCGAGCAGTACTTC.

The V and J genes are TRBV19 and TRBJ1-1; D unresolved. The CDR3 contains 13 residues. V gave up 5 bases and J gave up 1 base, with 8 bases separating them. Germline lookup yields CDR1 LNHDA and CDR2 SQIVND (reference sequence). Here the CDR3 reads CASSGGRNTEAFF. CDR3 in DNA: TGTGCCAGTAGTGGAGGGCGGAACACTGAAGCTTTCTTT.

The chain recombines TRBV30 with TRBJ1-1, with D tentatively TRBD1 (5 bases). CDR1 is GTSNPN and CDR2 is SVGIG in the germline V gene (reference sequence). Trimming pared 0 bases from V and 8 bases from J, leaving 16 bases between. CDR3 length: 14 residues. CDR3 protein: CAWSVGAGGREAFF. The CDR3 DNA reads TGTGCCTGGAGTGTAGGGGCTGGGGGGAGGGAAGCTTTCTTT.

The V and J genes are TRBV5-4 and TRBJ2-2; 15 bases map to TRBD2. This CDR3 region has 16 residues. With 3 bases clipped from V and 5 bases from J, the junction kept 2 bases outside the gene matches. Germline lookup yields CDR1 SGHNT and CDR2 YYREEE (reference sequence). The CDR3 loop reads CASSSGTSGRTGELFF. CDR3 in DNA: TGTGCCAGCAGCTCCGGGACTAGCGGGAGGACCGGGGAGCTGTTTTTT.

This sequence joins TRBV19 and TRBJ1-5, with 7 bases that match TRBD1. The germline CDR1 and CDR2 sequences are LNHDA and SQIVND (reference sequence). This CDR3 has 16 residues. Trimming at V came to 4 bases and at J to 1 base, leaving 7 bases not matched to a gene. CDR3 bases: TGTGCCAGTAGTAACTCCGGGACAGCCAGCAATCAGCCCCAGCATTTT. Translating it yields CASSNSGTASNQPQHF.